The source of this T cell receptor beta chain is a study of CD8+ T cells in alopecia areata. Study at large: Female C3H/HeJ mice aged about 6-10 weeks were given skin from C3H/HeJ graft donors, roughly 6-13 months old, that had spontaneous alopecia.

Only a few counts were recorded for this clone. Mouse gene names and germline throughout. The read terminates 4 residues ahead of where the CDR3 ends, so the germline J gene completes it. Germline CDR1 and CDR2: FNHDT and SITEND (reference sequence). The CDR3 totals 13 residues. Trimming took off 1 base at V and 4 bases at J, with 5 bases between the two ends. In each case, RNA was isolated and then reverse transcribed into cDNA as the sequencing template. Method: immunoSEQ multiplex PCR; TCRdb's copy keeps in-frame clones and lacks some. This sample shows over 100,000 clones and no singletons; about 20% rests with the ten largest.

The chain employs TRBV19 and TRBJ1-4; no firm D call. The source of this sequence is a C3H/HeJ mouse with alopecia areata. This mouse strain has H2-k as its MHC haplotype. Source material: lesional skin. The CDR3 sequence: CASSITINERLFF. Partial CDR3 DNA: TGTGCCAGCAGTATAACAATCAACGAA.